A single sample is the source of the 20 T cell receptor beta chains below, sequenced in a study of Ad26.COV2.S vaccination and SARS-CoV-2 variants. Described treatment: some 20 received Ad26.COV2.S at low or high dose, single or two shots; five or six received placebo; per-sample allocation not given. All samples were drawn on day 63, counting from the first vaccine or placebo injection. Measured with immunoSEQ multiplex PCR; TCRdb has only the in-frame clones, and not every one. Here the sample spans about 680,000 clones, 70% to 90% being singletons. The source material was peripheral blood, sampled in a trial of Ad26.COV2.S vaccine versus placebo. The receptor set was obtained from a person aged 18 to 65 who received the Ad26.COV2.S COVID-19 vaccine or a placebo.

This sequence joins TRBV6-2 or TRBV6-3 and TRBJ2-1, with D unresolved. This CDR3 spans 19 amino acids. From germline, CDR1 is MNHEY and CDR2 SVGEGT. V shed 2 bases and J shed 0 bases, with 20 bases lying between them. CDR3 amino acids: CASSYLRSNHPSSYNEQFF. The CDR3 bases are TGTGCCAGCAGTTACCTAAGGTCCAATCACCCAAGCTCCTACAATGAGCAGTTCTTC.

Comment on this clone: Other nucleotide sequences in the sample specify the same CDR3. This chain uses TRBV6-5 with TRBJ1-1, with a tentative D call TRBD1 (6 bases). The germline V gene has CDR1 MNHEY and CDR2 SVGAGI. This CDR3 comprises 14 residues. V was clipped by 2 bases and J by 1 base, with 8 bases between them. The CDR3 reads CASSYPGANTEAFF. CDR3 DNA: TGTGCCAGCAGTTACCCGGGGGCGAACACTGAAGCTTTCTTT.

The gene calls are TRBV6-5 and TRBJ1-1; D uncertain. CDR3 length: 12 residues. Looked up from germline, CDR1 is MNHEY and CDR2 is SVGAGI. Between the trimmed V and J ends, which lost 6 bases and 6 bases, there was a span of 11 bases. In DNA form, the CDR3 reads TGTGCCAGCAGAAACGAGGGCGCTGAAGCTTTCTTT. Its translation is CASRNEGAEAFF.

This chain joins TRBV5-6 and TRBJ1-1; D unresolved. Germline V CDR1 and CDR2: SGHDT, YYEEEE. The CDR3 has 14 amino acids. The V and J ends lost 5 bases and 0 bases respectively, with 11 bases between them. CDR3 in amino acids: CASRQTVLNTEAFF. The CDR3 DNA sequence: TGTGCCAGCAGGCAGACGGTTTTGAACACTGAAGCTTTCTTT.

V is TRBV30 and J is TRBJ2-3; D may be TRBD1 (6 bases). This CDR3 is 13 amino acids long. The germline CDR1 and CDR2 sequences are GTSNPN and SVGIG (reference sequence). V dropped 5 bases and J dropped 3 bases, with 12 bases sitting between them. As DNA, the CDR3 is TGTGCCTGGTCGCAGGACAGTACAGATACGCAGTATTTT. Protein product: CAWSQDSTDTQYF.

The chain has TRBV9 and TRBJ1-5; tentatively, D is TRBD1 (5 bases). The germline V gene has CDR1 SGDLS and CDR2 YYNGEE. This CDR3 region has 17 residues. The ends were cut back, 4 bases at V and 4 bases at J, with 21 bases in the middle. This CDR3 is CASSPTSGIPGNQPQHF. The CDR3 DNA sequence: TGTGCCAGCAGCCCAACCTCCGGGATTCCAGGGAATCAGCCCCAGCATTTT. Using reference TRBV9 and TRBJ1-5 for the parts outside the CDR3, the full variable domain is DSGVTQTPKHLITATGQRVTLRCSPRSGDLSVYWYQQSLDQGLQFLIQYYNGEERAKGNILERFSAQQFPDLHSELNLSSLELGDSALYFCASSPTSGIPGNQPQHFGDGTRLSIL.

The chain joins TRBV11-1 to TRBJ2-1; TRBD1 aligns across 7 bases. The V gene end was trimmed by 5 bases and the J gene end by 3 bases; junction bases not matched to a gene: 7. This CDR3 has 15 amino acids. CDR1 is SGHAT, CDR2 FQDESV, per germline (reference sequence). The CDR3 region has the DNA TGTGCCAGCAGCCGTCCGGGACAGAACTACAATGAGCAGTTCTTC. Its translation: CASSRPGQNYNEQFF.

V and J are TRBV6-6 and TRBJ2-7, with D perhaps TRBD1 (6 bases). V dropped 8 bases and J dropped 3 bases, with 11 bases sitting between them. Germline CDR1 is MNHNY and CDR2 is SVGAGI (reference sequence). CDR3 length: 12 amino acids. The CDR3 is CASSGRGYEQYF. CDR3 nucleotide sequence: TGTGCCAGCTCCGGCAGGGGCTACGAGCAGTACTTC.

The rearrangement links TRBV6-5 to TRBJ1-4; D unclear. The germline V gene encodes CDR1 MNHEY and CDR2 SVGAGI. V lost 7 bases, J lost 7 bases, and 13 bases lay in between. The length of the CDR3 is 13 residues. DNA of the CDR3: TGTGCCAGCAACTCCGTAGGCTTTGAAAAACTGTTTTTT. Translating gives CASNSVGFEKLFF.

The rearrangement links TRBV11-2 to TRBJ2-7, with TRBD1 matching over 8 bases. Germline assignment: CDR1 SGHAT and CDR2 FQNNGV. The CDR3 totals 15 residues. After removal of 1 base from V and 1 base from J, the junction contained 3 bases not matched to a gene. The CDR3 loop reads CASSLVGTGSYEQYF. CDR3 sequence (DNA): TGTGCCAGCAGCTTAGTCGGGACAGGTTCCTACGAGCAGTACTTC.

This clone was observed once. The DNA of the CDR3 is TGTGCCAGCAGCCGGGGACTAGCGGGAGGCAATGAGCAGTTCTTC. Encoded protein: CASSRGLAGGNEQFF. This chain links TRBV7-9 with TRBJ2-1; TRBD2 matches 15 bases. The CDR3 loop spans 15 amino acids. CDR1 is SEHNR and CDR2 is FQNEAQ in the germline V gene (reference sequence). V lost 5 bases, J lost 6 bases, and 2 bases stayed unmatched.

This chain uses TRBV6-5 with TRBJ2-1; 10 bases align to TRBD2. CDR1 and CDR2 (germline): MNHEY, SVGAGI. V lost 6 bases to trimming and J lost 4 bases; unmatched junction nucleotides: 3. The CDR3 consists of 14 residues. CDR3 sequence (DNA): TGTGCCAGCAGGGGGACTAGCGCGTACAATGAGCAGTTCTTC. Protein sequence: CASRGTSAYNEQFF.

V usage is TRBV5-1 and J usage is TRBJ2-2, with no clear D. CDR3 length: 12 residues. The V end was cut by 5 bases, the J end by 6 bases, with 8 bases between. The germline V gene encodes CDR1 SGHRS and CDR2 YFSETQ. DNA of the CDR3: TGCGCCAGCAGGCGGACCGCCGGGGAGCTGTTTTTT. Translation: CASRRTAGELFF. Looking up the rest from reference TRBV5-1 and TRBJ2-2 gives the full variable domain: KAGVTQTPRYLIKTRGQQVTLSCSPISGHRSVSWYQQTPGQGLQFLFEYFSETQRNKGNFPGRFSGRQFSNSRSEMNVSTLELGDSALYLCASRRTAGELFFGEGSRLTVL.

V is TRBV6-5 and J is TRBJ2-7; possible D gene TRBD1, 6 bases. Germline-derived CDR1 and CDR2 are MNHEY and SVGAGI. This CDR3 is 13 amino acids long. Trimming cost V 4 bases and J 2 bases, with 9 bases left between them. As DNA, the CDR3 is TGTGCCAGCAGTTTGACAGGAGCCTACGAGCAGTACTTC. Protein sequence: CASSLTGAYEQYF.

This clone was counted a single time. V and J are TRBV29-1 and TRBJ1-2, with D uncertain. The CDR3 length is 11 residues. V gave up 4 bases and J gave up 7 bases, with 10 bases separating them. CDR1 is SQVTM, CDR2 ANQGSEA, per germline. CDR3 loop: CSVGDARGYTF. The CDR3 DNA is TGCAGCGTTGGGGATGCGCGTGGCTACACCTTC.

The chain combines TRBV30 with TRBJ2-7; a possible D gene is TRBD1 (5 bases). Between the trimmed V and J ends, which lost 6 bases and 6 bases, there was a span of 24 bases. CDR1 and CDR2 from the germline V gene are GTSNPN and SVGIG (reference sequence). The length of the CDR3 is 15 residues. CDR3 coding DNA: TGTGCCTGCCAGCCCCCGGACACGCCAAAAGGCGAGCAGTACTTC. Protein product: CACQPPDTPKGEQYF. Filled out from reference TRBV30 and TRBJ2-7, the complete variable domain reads SQTIHQWPATLVQPVGSPLSLECTVEGTSNPNLYWYRQAAGRGLQLLFYSVGIGQISSEVPQNLSASRPQDRQFILSSKKLLLSDSGFYLCACQPPDTPKGEQYFGPGTRLTVT.

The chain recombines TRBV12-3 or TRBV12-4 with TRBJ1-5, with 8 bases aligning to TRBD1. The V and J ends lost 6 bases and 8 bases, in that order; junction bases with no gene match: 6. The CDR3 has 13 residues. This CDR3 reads CASSHVTGEPQHF. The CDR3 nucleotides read TGTGCCAGCAGCCACGTGACAGGGGAGCCCCAGCATTTT.

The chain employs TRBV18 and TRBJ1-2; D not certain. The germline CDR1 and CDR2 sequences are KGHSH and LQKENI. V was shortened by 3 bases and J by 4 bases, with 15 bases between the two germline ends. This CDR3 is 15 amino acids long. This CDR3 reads CASSPPLVGFYGYTF. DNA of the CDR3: TGTGCCAGCTCACCGCCTCTTGTAGGGTTCTATGGCTACACCTTC.

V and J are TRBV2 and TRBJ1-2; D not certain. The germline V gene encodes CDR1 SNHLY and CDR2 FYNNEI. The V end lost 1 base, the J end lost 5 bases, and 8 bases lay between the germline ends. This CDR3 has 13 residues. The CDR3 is CASSEEGGYGYTF. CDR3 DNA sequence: TGTGCCAGCAGTGAAGAGGGAGGATATGGCTACACCTTC.

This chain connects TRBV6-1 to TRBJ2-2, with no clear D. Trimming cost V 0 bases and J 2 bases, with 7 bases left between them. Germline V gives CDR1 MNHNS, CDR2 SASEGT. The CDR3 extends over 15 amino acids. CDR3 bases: TGTGCCAGCAGTGAAGCGGGCAGAAACACCGGGGAGCTGTTTTTT. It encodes CASSEAGRNTGELFF.